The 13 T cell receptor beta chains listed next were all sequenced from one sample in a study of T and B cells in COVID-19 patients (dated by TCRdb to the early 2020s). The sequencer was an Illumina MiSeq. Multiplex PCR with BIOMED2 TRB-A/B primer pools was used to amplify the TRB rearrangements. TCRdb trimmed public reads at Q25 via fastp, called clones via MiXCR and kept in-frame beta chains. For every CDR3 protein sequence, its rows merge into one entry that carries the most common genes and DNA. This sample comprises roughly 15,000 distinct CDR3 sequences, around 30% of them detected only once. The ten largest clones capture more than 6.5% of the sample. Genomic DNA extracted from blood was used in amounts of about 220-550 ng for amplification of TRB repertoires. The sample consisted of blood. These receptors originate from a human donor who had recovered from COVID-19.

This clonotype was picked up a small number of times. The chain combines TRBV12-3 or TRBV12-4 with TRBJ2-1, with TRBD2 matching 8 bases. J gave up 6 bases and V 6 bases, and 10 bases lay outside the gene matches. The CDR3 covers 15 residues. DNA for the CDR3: TGTGCCAGCAGACCGCGGGGGGTCCTGAGCAATGAGCAGTTCTTC. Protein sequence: CASRPRGVLSNEQFF.

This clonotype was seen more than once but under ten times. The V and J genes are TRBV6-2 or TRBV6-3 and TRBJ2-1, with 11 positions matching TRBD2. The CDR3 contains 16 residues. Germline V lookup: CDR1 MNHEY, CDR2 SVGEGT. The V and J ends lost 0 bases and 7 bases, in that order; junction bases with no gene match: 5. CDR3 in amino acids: CASSYSGVAGGNEQFF. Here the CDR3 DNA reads TGTGCCAGCAGTTACTCGGGGGTAGCGGGGGGGAATGAGCAGTTCTTC.

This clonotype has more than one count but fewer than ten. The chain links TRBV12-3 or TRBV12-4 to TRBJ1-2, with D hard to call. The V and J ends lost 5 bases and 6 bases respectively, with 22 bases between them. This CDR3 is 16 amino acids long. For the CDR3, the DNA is TGTGCCAGCAGTCCACGCACCTCAATGGGTGGGCATGGCTACACCTTC. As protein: CASSPRTSMGGHGYTF.

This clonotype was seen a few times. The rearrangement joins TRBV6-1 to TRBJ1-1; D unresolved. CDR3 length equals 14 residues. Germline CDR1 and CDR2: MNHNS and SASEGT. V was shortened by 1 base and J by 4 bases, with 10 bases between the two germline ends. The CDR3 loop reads CASSEVHSFTEAFF. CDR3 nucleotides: TGTGCCAGCAGTGAAGTACACTCGTTCACTGAAGCTTTCTTT.

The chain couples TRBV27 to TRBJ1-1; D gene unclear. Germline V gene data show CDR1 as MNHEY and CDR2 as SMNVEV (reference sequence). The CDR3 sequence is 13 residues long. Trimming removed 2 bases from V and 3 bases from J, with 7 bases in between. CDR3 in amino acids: CASSLVWDTEAFF. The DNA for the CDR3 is TGTGCCAGCAGTTTAGTCTGGGACACTGAAGCTTTCTTT.

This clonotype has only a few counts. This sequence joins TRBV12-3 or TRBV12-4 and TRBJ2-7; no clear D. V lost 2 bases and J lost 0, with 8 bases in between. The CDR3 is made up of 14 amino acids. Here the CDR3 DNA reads TGTGCCAGCAGTTTAAGCTTAAGCTCCTACGAGCAGTACTTC. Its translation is CASSLSLSSYEQYF.

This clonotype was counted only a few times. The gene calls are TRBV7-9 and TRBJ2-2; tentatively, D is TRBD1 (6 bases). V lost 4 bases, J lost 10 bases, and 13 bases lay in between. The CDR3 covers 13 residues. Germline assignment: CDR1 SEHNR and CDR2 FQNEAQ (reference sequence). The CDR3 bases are TGTGCCAGCAGCTACAAGGGGGTGTCGGAGCTGTTTTTT. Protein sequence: CASSYKGVSELFF.

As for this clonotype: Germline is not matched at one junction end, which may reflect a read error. The CDR3 is CASSLAGANSPLHF. CDR3 bases: TGCGCCAGCAGCTTGGCAGGGGCGAATTCACCCCTCCACTTT. The rearrangement uses TRBV5-5 and TRBJ1-6, with a possible D match to TRBD1 (6 bases). CDR1 and CDR2 from the germline V gene are SGHKS and YYEKEE (reference sequence). The CDR3 consists of 14 residues.

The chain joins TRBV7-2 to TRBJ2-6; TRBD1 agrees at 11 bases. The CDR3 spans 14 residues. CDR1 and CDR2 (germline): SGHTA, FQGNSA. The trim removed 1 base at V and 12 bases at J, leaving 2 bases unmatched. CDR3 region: CASSLVGTGGVLTF. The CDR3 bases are TGTGCCAGCAGCTTAGTCGGGACAGGGGGCGTCCTGACTTTC. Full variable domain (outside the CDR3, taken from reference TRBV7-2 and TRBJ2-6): GAGVSQSPSNKVTEKGKDVELRCDPISGHTALYWYRQSLGQGLEFLIYFQGNSAPDKSGLPSDRFSAERTGGSVSTLTIQRTQQEDSAVYLCASSLVGTGGVLTFGAGSRLTVL.

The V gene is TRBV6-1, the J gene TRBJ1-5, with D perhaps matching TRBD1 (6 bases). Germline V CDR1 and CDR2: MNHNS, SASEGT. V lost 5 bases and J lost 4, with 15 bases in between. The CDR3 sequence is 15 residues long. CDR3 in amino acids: CASSYGTGNNQPQHF. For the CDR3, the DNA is TGTGCCAGCAGTTACGGTACAGGGAATAATCAGCCCCAGCATTTT.

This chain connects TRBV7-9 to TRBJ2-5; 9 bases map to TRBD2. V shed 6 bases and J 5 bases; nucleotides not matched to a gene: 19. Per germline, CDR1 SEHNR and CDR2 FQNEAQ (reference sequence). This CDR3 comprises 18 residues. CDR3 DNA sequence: TGTGCCAGCAGGCCTCTTAGCGGGGGTCCGCTTAGGGAGGAGACCCAGTACTTC. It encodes CASRPLSGGPLREETQYF.

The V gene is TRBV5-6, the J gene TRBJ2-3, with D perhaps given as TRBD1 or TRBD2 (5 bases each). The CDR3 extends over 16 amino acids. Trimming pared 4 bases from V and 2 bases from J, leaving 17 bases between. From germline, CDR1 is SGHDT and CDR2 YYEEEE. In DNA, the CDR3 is TGTGCCAGCAGCCTCACCGGGACCCATTACACAGATACGCAGTATTTT. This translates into CASSLTGTHYTDTQYF.

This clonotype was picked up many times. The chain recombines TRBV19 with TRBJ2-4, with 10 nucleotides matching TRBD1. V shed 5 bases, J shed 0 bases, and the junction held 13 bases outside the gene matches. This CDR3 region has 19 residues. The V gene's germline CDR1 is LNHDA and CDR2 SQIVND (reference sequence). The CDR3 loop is CASSRVRDRGFPAKNIQYF. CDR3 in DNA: TGTGCCAGTAGTCGGGTACGGGACAGGGGATTCCCAGCCAAAAACATTCAGTACTTC.